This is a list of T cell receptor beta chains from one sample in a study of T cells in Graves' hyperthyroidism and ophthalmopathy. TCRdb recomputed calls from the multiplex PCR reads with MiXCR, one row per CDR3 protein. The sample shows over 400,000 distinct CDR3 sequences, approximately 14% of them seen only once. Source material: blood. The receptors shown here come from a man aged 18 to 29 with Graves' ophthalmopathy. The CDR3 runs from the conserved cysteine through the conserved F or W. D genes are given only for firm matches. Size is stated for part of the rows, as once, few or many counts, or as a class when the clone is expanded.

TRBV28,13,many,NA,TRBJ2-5,CASTRGVEETQYF,TGTGCCAGCACCCGGGGTGTCGAAGAGACCCAGTACTTC
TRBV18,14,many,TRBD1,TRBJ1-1,CASSPMTGSTEAFF,TGTGCCAGCTCACCGATGACAGGGAGCACTGAAGCTTTCTTT
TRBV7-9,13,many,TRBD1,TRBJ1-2,CASSLDRGSGYTF,TGTGCCAGCAGCCTCGACAGGGGATCGGGCTACACCTTC
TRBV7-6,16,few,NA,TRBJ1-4,CASSYARAGYNEKLFF,TGTGCCAGCAGCTACGCCCGGGCAGGGTATAATGAAAAACTGTTTTTT
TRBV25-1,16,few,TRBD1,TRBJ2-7,CASSDLTTGRPYEQYF,TGTGCCAGCAGTGACCTAACGACAGGGAGACCCTACGAGCAGTACTTC
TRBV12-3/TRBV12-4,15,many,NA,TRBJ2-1,CASRTLGVSYNEQFF,TGTGCCAGCAGGACATTGGGGGTTTCCTACAATGAGCAGTTCTTC
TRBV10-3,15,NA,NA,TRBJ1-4,CASSNRLSIYSKLFF,TGTGCCAGCAGTAATCGACTCTCCATATATTCAAAACTGTTTTTT
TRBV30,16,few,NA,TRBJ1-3,CAWSWPGQTSGNTIYF,TGTGCCTGGAGTTGGCCAGGGCAAACCTCTGGAAACACCATATATTTT
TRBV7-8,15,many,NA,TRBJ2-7,CASSFGTLSSYEQYF,TGTGCCAGCAGCTTTGGGACGTTGAGCTCCTACGAGCAGTACTTC
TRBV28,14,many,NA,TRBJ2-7,CASSPPDFPYEQYF,TGTGCCAGCAGCCCCCCGGACTTTCCCTACGAGCAGTACTTC
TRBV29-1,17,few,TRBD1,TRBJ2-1,CSITHPTGVILYNEQFF,TGCAGCATTACCCACCCAACAGGGGTTATTTTATACAATGAGCAGTTCTTC
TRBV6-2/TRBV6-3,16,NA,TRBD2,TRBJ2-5,CASSYGQTSGRETQYF,TGTGCCAGCAGTTACGGTCAGACTAGCGGGAGAGAGACCCAGTACTTC
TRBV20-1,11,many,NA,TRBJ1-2,CSASYGYGYTF,TGCAGTGCTAGTTACGGCTATGGCTACACCTTC
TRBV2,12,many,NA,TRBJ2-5,CASAPIQETQYF,TGTGCCAGCGCACCGATCCAAGAGACCCAGTACTTC
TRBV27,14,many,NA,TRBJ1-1,CASSLFQSNTEAFF,TGTGCCAGCAGTTTATTTCAGTCGAACACTGAAGCTTTCTTT
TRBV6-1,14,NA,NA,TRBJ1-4,CASSEGRSNEKLFF,TGTGCCAGCAGTGAAGGGCGGAGTAATGAAAAACTGTTTTTT
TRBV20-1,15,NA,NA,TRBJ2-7,CSARDPDSYSYEQYF,TGCAGTGCTAGAGATCCGGACAGTTACTCCTACGAGCAGTACTTC
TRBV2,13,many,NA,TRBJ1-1,CASSEYRNTEAFF,TGTGCCAGCAGTGAATACAGGAACACTGAAGCTTTCTTT
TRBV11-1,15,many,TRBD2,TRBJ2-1,CASSILAGRNNEQFF,TGTGCCAGCAGCATATTAGCGGGGAGAAACAATGAGCAGTTCTTC
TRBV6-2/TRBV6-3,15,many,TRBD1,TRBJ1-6,CASSLRTGVNSPLHF,TGTGCCAGCAGCCTCCGGACAGGGGTGAATTCACCCCTCCACTTT